This T cell receptor beta chain came from a study of control samples from healthy donors and cancer patients. Generated by immunoSEQ multiplex PCR, the TCRdb table keeps only in-frame clones and is missing some. Of roughly 160,000 clones listed, nearly 96% were seen once; the top ten hold over 0.9%. Germline loops: CDR1 LGHDT, CDR2 YNNKEL (reference sequence). The CDR3 is 14 residues long. With V trimmed by 3 bases and J by 7 bases, 4 bases remained unmatched. The specimen sequenced was blood. This TCR came from a woman between 25 and 40 years old in good health. V is TRBV3-1 (or the pseudogene TRBV3-2) and J is TRBJ2-1; 9 positions agree with TRBD2. Here the CDR3 DNA reads TGTGCCAGCAGCCATACGGCGGGAGGGAATGAGCAGTTCTTC. Protein product: CASSHTAGGNEQFF.